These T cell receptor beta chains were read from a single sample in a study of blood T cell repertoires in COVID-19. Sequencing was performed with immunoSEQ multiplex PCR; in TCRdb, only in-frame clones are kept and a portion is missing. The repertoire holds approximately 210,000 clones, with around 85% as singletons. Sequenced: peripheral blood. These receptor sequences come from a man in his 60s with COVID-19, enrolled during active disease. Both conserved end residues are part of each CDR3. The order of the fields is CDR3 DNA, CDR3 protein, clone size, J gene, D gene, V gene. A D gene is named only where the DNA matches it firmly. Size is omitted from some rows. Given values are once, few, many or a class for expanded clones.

CDR3nt: TGTGCCAGCAGCCAAGGACAGAAAAACATTCAGTACTTC
CDR3aa: CASSQGQKNIQYF
abundance: NA
j_gene: TRBJ2-4
d_gene: NA
v_gene: TRBV3-1/TRBV3-2

CDR3nt: TGTGCCTGGACCCCACGGGGCACTGAAGCTTTCTTT
CDR3aa: CAWTPRGTEAFF
abundance: NA
j_gene: TRBJ1-1
d_gene: NA
v_gene: TRBV30

CDR3nt: TGCGCCAGCAGCCGGACAGAGGGGCAAGAGACCCAGTACTTC
CDR3aa: CASSRTEGQETQYF
abundance: once
j_gene: TRBJ2-5
d_gene: NA
v_gene: TRBV5-1

CDR3nt: TGTGCCAGCAGCGTAGCTGACAGAGCCTCCGAGCAGTACTTC
CDR3aa: CASSVADRASEQYF
abundance: NA
j_gene: TRBJ2-7
d_gene: NA
v_gene: TRBV9

CDR3nt: TGTGCCAGCAGCTTGCGGGAGGGCACAGATACGCAGTATTTT
CDR3aa: CASSLREGTDTQYF
abundance: few
j_gene: TRBJ2-3
d_gene: TRBD2
v_gene: TRBV7-8

CDR3nt: TGTGCCAGCAGTTTATCGGACTCTCACAATGAGCAGTTCTTC
CDR3aa: CASSLSDSHNEQFF
abundance: NA
j_gene: TRBJ2-1
d_gene: NA
v_gene: TRBV28

CDR3nt: TGTGCCAGCAGTGTGACTAGCGGGTTTGGCGGGGAGCTGTTTTTT
CDR3aa: CASSVTSGFGGELFF
abundance: NA
j_gene: TRBJ2-2
d_gene: TRBD2
v_gene: TRBV2

CDR3nt: TGTGCCAGCTCACCAGTCCGGGATGAGCAGTTCTTC
CDR3aa: CASSPVRDEQFF
abundance: NA
j_gene: TRBJ2-1
d_gene: NA
v_gene: TRBV18

CDR3nt: TGTGCCAGCAGCCCACCCCGAGGGGAGCAGTACTTC
CDR3aa: CASSPPRGEQYF
abundance: NA
j_gene: TRBJ2-7
d_gene: NA
v_gene: TRBV6-5

CDR3nt: TGTGCCAGTAGTGCACTAGGCGACAGGGTCTACGAGCAGTACTTC
CDR3aa: CASSALGDRVYEQYF
abundance: NA
j_gene: TRBJ2-7
d_gene: TRBD1
v_gene: TRBV19

CDR3nt: TGCAGCGTCGCCCCCTTACAGGGTATCGCTGAAGCTTTCTTT
CDR3aa: CSVAPLQGIAEAFF
abundance: NA
j_gene: TRBJ1-1
d_gene: NA
v_gene: TRBV29-1

CDR3nt: TGTGCCAGCAGTTTCGCAGGCGTGAACACTGAAGCTTTCTTT
CDR3aa: CASSFAGVNTEAFF
abundance: NA
j_gene: TRBJ1-1
d_gene: NA
v_gene: TRBV27

CDR3nt: TGTGCCAGTAGTATAGTTCGGGAGGAATCACCCCTCCACTTT
CDR3aa: CASSIVREESPLHF
abundance: NA
j_gene: TRBJ1-6
d_gene: NA
v_gene: TRBV19

CDR3nt: TGTGCCAGCAGCTTGTTCCAGGGGGCAACCGGGGAGCTGTTTTTT
CDR3aa: CASSLFQGATGELFF
abundance: NA
j_gene: TRBJ2-2
d_gene: TRBD1
v_gene: TRBV5-6

CDR3nt: TGTGCCAGCAGCTTAGCTTTCGAGCGGAACACCGGGGAGCTGTTTTTT
CDR3aa: CASSLAFERNTGELFF
abundance: NA
j_gene: TRBJ2-2
d_gene: NA
v_gene: TRBV7-3

CDR3nt: TGCGCCAGCAGTGAAACTAAGTACAATGAGCAGTTCTTC
CDR3aa: CASSETKYNEQFF
abundance: NA
j_gene: TRBJ2-1
d_gene: NA
v_gene: TRBV10-1

CDR3nt: TGTGCCACCAGTGATGGGACAGGAAATATCTATGGCTACACCTTC
CDR3aa: CATSDGTGNIYGYTF
abundance: NA
j_gene: TRBJ1-2
d_gene: TRBD1
v_gene: TRBV24-1

CDR3nt: TGCAGCGTTGACGGCGGGGGGCAGAACACCGGGGAGCTGTTTTTT
CDR3aa: CSVDGGGQNTGELFF
abundance: NA
j_gene: TRBJ2-2
d_gene: TRBD2
v_gene: TRBV29-1

CDR3nt: TGTGCCAGCAGTTTAAGGGGGCGAACTGAAGCTTTCTTT
CDR3aa: CASSLRGRTEAFF
abundance: NA
j_gene: TRBJ1-1
d_gene: TRBD1
v_gene: TRBV28

CDR3nt: TGTGCCAGCAGCCAATTACTCGTCGGAGATACGCAGTATTTT
CDR3aa: CASSQLLVGDTQYF
abundance: NA
j_gene: TRBJ2-3
d_gene: NA
v_gene: TRBV3-1/TRBV3-2

CDR3nt: TGTGCCACCAGCACCTCAGTGGGGGCCTCTAGGTACGAGCAGTACTTC
CDR3aa: CATSTSVGASRYEQYF
abundance: NA
j_gene: TRBJ2-7
d_gene: NA
v_gene: TRBV15

CDR3nt: TGTGCCATCAGTATAGCGGGAGGAGGGAGTATGAATGAGCAGTTCTTC
CDR3aa: CAISIAGGGSMNEQFF
abundance: NA
j_gene: TRBJ2-1
d_gene: TRBD2
v_gene: TRBV10-3

CDR3nt: TGTGCCAGCAGTGGCCGGGACACCTATGGCTACACCTTC
CDR3aa: CASSGRDTYGYTF
abundance: few
j_gene: TRBJ1-2
d_gene: NA
v_gene: TRBV27

CDR3nt: TGTGCCAGTAGTATTCTCGACGCAGGGCGGGAGCAGTACTTC
CDR3aa: CASSILDAGREQYF
abundance: NA
j_gene: TRBJ2-7
d_gene: NA
v_gene: TRBV19

CDR3nt: TGTGCCAGCAGCCATGGACAGGGGGGAGGAACTAATGAAAAACTGTTTTTT
CDR3aa: CASSHGQGGGTNEKLFF
abundance: NA
j_gene: TRBJ1-4
d_gene: TRBD1
v_gene: TRBV7-9

CDR3nt: TGCGCCAGCAGCGAGCTGGGGACAGGGTTTGGCAATGAGCAGTTCTTC
CDR3aa: CASSELGTGFGNEQFF
abundance: once
j_gene: TRBJ2-1
d_gene: TRBD1
v_gene: TRBV5-1

CDR3nt: TGTGCCAGCAGCTTACGGCGGGAGTCCACAGATACGCAGTATTTT
CDR3aa: CASSLRRESTDTQYF
abundance: NA
j_gene: TRBJ2-3
d_gene: TRBD2
v_gene: TRBV7-2

CDR3nt: TGTGCCACCAGCAGTCAAGCCGGGACAGTTAGTGAAAAACTGTTTTTT
CDR3aa: CATSSQAGTVSEKLFF
abundance: NA
j_gene: TRBJ1-4
d_gene: TRBD1
v_gene: TRBV15

CDR3nt: TGTGCCAGCAGTTTCTACCAGGGGAACTACGAGCAGTACTTC
CDR3aa: CASSFYQGNYEQYF
abundance: NA
j_gene: TRBJ2-7
d_gene: NA
v_gene: TRBV28

CDR3nt: TGTGCCTGGAGTATTGCGCTGAGCAATCAGCCCCAGCATTTT
CDR3aa: CAWSIALSNQPQHF
abundance: NA
j_gene: TRBJ1-5
d_gene: NA
v_gene: TRBV30

CDR3nt: TGTGCCAGCAGTTCGACAGGGACTGAGCAGTACTTC
CDR3aa: CASSSTGTEQYF
abundance: NA
j_gene: TRBJ2-7
d_gene: NA
v_gene: TRBV2

CDR3nt: TGTGCCAGCAGCTCGGACAGGGTCGGCTACACCTTC
CDR3aa: CASSSDRVGYTF
abundance: NA
j_gene: TRBJ1-2
d_gene: TRBD1
v_gene: TRBV7-2

CDR3nt: TGTGCCAGTAGTATAGCGGGGGGAGCCGCCTACGAGCAGTACTTC
CDR3aa: CASSIAGGAAYEQYF
abundance: NA
j_gene: TRBJ2-7
d_gene: TRBD2
v_gene: TRBV19

CDR3nt: TGTGCCAGCAGCCAGTATAGGGGAAACTACGAGCAGTACTTC
CDR3aa: CASSQYRGNYEQYF
abundance: NA
j_gene: TRBJ2-7
d_gene: NA
v_gene: TRBV3-1/TRBV3-2

CDR3nt: TGTGCCAGCAGATCTCGGACAGAGTTTGAAGCTTTCTTT
CDR3aa: CASRSRTEFEAFF
abundance: few
j_gene: TRBJ1-1
d_gene: NA
v_gene: TRBV3-1/TRBV3-2

CDR3nt: TGTGCCGCAAACAGGGGGCTCGACACTGAAGCTTTCTTT
CDR3aa: CAANRGLDTEAFF
abundance: NA
j_gene: TRBJ1-1
d_gene: TRBD1
v_gene: TRBV10-3

CDR3nt: TGCGCCAGCAGCTTGCAGGGGGCTGACTATGGCTACACCTTC
CDR3aa: CASSLQGADYGYTF
abundance: once
j_gene: TRBJ1-2
d_gene: TRBD1
v_gene: TRBV5-1

CDR3nt: TGTGCCAGCGCGCGGCGGGGGCGCAGGGGTAGTGTTGGAGAGACCCAGTACTTC
CDR3aa: CASARRGRRGSVGETQYF
abundance: NA
j_gene: TRBJ2-5
d_gene: NA
v_gene: TRBV7-2

CDR3nt: TGTGCCAGCTCACCCCGGGACAATGAGCAGTTCTTC
CDR3aa: CASSPRDNEQFF
abundance: NA
j_gene: TRBJ2-1
d_gene: NA
v_gene: TRBV18

CDR3nt: TGCGCCAGTGCGACGGGGAGGGGAGGCACTGAAGCTTTCTTT
CDR3aa: CASATGRGGTEAFF
abundance: NA
j_gene: TRBJ1-1
d_gene: NA
v_gene: TRBV5-1

CDR3nt: TGCAGCGTTGAAAGGGGGCAGAACACTGAAGCTTTCTTT
CDR3aa: CSVERGQNTEAFF
abundance: NA
j_gene: TRBJ1-1
d_gene: TRBD1
v_gene: TRBV29-1

CDR3nt: TGTGCCAGCAGTCCTACAGGGTTTAGTCAGCCCCAGCATTTT
CDR3aa: CASSPTGFSQPQHF
abundance: NA
j_gene: TRBJ1-5
d_gene: NA
v_gene: TRBV27

CDR3nt: TGTGCCAGTAGTTGGGGGACAGGGACTGAAGCTTTCTTT
CDR3aa: CASSWGTGTEAFF
abundance: NA
j_gene: TRBJ1-1
d_gene: TRBD1
v_gene: TRBV19

CDR3nt: TGTGCCAGCAGCTCGCCCGGAGGGACCCGTGGCTACACCTTC
CDR3aa: CASSSPGGTRGYTF
abundance: NA
j_gene: TRBJ1-2
d_gene: NA
v_gene: TRBV7-9

CDR3nt: TGTGCCAGCAGCCATCAAACTAGCGGGAGGAAGAACGAGCAGTACTTC
CDR3aa: CASSHQTSGRKNEQYF
abundance: few
j_gene: TRBJ2-7
d_gene: TRBD2
v_gene: TRBV3-1/TRBV3-2

CDR3nt: TGCGCCAGCAGACCCTTTAGGGAGACGAACACTGAAGCTTTCTTT
CDR3aa: CASRPFRETNTEAFF
abundance: NA
j_gene: TRBJ1-1
d_gene: NA
v_gene: TRBV4-1

CDR3nt: TGCGCCAGCAGTGGGGGGACAGGGTTCTCCAATGAGCAGTTCTTC
CDR3aa: CASSGGTGFSNEQFF
abundance: NA
j_gene: TRBJ2-1
d_gene: TRBD1
v_gene: TRBV10-1

CDR3nt: TGTGCCAGCAGCTCAAAGAACACTGAAGCTTTCTTT
CDR3aa: CASSSKNTEAFF
abundance: NA
j_gene: TRBJ1-1
d_gene: NA
v_gene: TRBV7-6

CDR3nt: TGTGCCAGCAGCGGAGGGGGACAGCGGGAGACCCAGTACTTC
CDR3aa: CASSGGGQRETQYF
abundance: NA
j_gene: TRBJ2-5
d_gene: TRBD1
v_gene: TRBV9

CDR3nt: TGCGCCAGCAGCCGGGACAGGAACACTGAAGCTTTCTTT
CDR3aa: CASSRDRNTEAFF
abundance: NA
j_gene: TRBJ1-1
d_gene: TRBD1
v_gene: TRBV10-1

CDR3nt: TGTGCCAGCAGTGAAGCGGGGACAGACCAGCCCCAGCATTTT
CDR3aa: CASSEAGTDQPQHF
abundance: NA
j_gene: TRBJ1-5
d_gene: TRBD1
v_gene: TRBV6-1

CDR3nt: TGCGCCAGCAGCTGGACAGCGAACACTGAAGCTTTCTTT
CDR3aa: CASSWTANTEAFF
abundance: NA
j_gene: TRBJ1-1
d_gene: NA
v_gene: TRBV5-1

CDR3nt: TGTGCCAGCAGATTGACCGGGACAGGGGCCTACGAGCAGTACTTC
CDR3aa: CASRLTGTGAYEQYF
abundance: NA
j_gene: TRBJ2-7
d_gene: TRBD1
v_gene: TRBV5-6

CDR3nt: TGTGCCAGCAGCGATGACAGGGGGAGAGTCTATGGCTACACCTTC
CDR3aa: CASSDDRGRVYGYTF
abundance: NA
j_gene: TRBJ1-2
d_gene: TRBD1
v_gene: TRBV6-5

CDR3nt: TGTGCCAGCAGCCAGGGTAACTCAGGGGTAGTAGCTTTCTTT
CDR3aa: CASSQGNSGVVAFF
abundance: NA
j_gene: TRBJ1-1
d_gene: NA
v_gene: TRBV4-2

CDR3nt: TGTGCTAGTGGTTTGAGGGGTCTCGAGCAGTACTTC
CDR3aa: CASGLRGLEQYF
abundance: NA
j_gene: TRBJ2-7
d_gene: NA
v_gene: TRBV12-5

CDR3nt: TGCGCCAGCAGCCAAGCATGGGGACTTAACTATGGCTACACCTTC
CDR3aa: CASSQAWGLNYGYTF
abundance: NA
j_gene: TRBJ1-2
d_gene: NA
v_gene: TRBV4-3

CDR3nt: TGCGCCAGGCACAGGGGGGGGGCTTTCTTT
CDR3aa: CARHRGGAFF
abundance: NA
j_gene: TRBJ1-1
d_gene: TRBD1
v_gene: TRBV10-1

CDR3nt: TGTGCCAGTAGTTCACTGACAGGGTGCACCTTC
CDR3aa: CASSSLTGCTF
abundance: NA
j_gene: TRBJ1-2
d_gene: TRBD1
v_gene: TRBV19

CDR3nt: TGTGCCTGGAGTCGGACAGGGCTGAACACTGAAGCTTTCTTT
CDR3aa: CAWSRTGLNTEAFF
abundance: NA
j_gene: TRBJ1-1
d_gene: TRBD1
v_gene: TRBV30